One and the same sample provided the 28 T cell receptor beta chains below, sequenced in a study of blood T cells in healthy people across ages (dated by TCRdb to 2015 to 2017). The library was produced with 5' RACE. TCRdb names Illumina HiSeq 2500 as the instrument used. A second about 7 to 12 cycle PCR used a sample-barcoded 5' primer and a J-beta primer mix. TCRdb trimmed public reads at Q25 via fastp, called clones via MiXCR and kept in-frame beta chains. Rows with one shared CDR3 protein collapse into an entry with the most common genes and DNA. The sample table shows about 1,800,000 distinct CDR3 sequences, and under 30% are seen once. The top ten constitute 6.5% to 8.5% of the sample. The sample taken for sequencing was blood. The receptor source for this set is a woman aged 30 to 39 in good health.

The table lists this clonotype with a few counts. CDR3 residues: CAWSVGPEYEQYF. In DNA, the CDR3 is TGTGCCTGGAGTGTAGGGCCGGAATACGAGCAGTACTTC. The chain carries TRBV30 and TRBJ2-7; D gene ambiguous. V was trimmed by 0 bases and J by 4 bases, leaving 10 bases between them. CDR1 is GTSNPN and CDR2 is SVGIG in the germline V gene (reference sequence). There are 13 residues in the CDR3.

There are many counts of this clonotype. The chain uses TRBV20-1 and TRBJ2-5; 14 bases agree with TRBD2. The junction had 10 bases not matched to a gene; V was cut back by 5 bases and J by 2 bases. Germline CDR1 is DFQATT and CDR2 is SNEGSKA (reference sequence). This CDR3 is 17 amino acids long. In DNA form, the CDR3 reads TGCAGTGCTTATCTCGGACTAGCGGGGGGAGATCAAGAGACCCAGTACTTC. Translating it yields CSAYLGLAGGDQETQYF.

CDR3 coding DNA: TGTGCCAGCAGTGGGGGCGGCTACACTGAAGCTTTCTTT. Its protein is CASSGGGYTEAFF. This sequence joins TRBV2 and TRBJ1-1; the D gene is possibly TRBD1 (5 bases). From germline, CDR1 is SNHLY and CDR2 FYNNEI. The V end was cut by 4 bases, the J end by 3 bases, with 9 bases between. The CDR3 extends over 13 amino acids.

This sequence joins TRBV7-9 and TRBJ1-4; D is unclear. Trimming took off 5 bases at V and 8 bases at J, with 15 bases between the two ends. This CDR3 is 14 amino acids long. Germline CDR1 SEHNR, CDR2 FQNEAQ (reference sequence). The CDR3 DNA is TGTGCCAGCAGCCCTGTACTTGAGAACGAAAAACTGTTTTTT. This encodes CASSPVLENEKLFF.

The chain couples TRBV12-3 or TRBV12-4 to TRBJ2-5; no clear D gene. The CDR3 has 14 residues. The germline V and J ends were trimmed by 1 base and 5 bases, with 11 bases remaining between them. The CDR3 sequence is CASSLDVTRETQYF. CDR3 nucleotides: TGTGCCAGCAGTTTAGATGTCACTCGTGAGACCCAGTACTTC.

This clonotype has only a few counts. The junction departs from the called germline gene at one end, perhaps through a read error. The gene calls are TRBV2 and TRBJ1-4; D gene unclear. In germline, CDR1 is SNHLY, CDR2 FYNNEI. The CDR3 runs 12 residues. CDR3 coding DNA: TGTGCCAGCAGGGAAGGAAGGGAAAAACTGTTTTTT. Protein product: CASREGREKLFF.

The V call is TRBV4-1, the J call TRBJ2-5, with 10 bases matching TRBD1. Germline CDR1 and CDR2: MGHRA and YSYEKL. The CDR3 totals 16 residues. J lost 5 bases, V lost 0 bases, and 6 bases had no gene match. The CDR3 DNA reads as TGCGCCAGCAGCCAAGATCAGACAGGGGGCTGGGAGACCCAGTACTTC. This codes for CASSQDQTGGWETQYF.

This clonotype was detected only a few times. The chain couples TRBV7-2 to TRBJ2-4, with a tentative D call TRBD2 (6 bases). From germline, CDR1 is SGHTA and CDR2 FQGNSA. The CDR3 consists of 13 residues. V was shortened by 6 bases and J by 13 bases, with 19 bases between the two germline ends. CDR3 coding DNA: TGTGCCAGCAGGCGGGACGGGTTCGTCCAGCAGTACTTC. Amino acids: CASRRDGFVQQYF. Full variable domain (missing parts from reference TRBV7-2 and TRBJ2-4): GAGVSQSPSNKVTEKGKDVELRCDPISGHTALYWYRQSLGQGLEFLIYFQGNSAPDKSGLPSDRFSAERTGGSVSTLTIQRTQQEDSAVYLCASRRDGFVQQYFGAGTRLSVL.

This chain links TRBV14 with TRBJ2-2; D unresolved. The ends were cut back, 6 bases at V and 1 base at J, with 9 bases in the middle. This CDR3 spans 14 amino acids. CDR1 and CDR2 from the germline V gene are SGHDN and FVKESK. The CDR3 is CASSQAGNTGELFF. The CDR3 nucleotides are TGTGCCAGCAGTCAGGCTGGGAACACCGGGGAGCTGTTTTTT.

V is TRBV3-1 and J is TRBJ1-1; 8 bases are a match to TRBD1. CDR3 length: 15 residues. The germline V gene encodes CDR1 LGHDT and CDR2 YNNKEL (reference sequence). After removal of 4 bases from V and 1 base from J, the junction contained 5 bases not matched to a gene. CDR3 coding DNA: TGTGCCAGCAGCCCTTCAGGGGGCGGGAACACTGAAGCTTTCTTT. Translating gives CASSPSGGGNTEAFF.

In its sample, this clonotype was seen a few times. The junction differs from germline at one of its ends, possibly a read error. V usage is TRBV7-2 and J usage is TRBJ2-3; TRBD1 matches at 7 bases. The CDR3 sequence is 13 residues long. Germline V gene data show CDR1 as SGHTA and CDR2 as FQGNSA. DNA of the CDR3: TGTGCCGGCAGCCTACAGGGGACAGATACGCAGTATTTT. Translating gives CAGSLQGTDTQYF.

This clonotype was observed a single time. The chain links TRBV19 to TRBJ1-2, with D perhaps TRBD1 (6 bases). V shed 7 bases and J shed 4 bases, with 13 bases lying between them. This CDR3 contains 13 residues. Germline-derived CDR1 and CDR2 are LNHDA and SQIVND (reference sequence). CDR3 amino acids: CASKRDTIYGYTF. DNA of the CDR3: TGTGCCAGTAAACGGGACACCATCTATGGCTACACCTTC. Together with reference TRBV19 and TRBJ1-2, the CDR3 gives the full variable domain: DGGITQSPKYLFRKEGQNVTLSCEQNLNHDAMYWYRQDPGQGLRLIYYSQIVNDFQKGDIAEGYSVSREKKESFPLTVTSAQKNPTAFYLCASKRDTIYGYTFGSGTRLTVV.

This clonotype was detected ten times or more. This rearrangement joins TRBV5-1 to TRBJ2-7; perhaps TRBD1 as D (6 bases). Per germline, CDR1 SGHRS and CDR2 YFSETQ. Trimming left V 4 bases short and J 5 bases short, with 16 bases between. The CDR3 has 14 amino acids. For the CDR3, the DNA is TGCGCCAGCAGCACCCGGGACACCCACCACGAGCAGTACTTC. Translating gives CASSTRDTHHEQYF.

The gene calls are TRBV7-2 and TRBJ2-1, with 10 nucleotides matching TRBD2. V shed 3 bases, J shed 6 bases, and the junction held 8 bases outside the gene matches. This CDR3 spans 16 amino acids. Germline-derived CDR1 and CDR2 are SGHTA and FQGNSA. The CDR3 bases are TGTGCCAGCAGCTTGGTAGCTAGCGGGAGATCCAATGAGCAGTTCTTC. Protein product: CASSLVASGRSNEQFF.

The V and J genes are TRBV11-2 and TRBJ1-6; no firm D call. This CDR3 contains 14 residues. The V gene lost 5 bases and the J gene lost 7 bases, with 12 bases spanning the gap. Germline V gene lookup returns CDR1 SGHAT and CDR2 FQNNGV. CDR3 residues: CASSRGQINSPLHF. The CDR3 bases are TGTGCCAGCAGCCGTGGCCAGATAAATTCACCCCTCCACTTT.

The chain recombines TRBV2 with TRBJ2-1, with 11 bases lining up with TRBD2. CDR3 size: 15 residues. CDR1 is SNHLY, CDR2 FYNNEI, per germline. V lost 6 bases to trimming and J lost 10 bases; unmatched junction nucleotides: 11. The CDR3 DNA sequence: TGTGCCAGCAGCGCCATAGCGGGGGGGCCCAGGGAGCAGTTCTTC. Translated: CASSAIAGGPREQFF.

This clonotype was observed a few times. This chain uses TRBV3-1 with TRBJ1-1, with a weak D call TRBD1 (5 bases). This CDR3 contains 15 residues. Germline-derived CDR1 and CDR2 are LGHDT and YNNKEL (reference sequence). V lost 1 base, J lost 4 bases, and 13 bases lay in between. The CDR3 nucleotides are TGTGCCAGCAGCCAAGTGGGGGTTGGTTCCACTGAAGCTTTCTTT. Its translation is CASSQVGVGSTEAFF.

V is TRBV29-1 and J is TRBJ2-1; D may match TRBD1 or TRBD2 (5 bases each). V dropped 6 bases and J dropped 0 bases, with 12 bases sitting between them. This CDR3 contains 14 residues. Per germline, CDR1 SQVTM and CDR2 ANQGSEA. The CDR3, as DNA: TGCAGCGTACGGGACCCGCTCTCCTACAATGAGCAGTTCTTC. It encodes CSVRDPLSYNEQFF.

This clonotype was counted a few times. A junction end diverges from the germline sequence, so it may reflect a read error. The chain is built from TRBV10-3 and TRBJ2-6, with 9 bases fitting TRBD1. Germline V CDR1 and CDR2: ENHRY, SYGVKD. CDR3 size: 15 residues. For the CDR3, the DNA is TGTGCCATCAGTGAGTCCGACAGGGGGACCAACGTCCCGACTTTC. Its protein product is CAISESDRGTNVPTF.

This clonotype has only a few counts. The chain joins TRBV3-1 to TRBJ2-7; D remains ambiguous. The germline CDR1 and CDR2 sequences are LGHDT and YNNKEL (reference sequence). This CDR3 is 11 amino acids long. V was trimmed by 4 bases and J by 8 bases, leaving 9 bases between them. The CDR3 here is CASSLLGKQYF. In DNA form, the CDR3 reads TGTGCCAGCAGCCTTCTTGGGAAGCAGTACTTC.

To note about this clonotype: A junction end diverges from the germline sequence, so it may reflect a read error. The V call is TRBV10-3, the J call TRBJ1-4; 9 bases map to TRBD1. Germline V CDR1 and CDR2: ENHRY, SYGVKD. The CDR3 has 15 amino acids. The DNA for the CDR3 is TGTGCCATCAGTGAGGCTGGACAGGGGAATGACAAACTGTTTTTT. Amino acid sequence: CAISEAGQGNDKLFF.

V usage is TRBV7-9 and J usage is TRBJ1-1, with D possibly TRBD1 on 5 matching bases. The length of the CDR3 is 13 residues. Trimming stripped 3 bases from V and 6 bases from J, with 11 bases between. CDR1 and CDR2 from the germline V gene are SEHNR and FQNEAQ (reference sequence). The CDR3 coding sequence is TGTGCCAGCAGCTTTCAAGGGGCCCCTGAAGCTTTCTTT. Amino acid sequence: CASSFQGAPEAFF.

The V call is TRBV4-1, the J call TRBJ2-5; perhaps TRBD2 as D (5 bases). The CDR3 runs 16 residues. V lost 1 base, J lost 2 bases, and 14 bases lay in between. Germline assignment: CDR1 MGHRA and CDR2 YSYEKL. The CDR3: CASSQGDGVRQETQYF. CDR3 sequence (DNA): TGCGCCAGCAGCCAAGGAGACGGGGTGAGGCAAGAGACCCAGTACTTC.

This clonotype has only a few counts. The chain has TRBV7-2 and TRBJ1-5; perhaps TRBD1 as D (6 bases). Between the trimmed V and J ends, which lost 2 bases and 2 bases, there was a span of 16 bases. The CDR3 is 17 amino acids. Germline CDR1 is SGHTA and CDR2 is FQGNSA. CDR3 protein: CASSLNGGASRNQPQHF. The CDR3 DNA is TGTGCCAGCAGCTTAAATGGGGGCGCCTCCCGCAATCAGCCCCAGCATTTT. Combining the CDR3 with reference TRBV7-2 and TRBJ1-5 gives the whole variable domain GAGVSQSPSNKVTEKGKDVELRCDPISGHTALYWYRQSLGQGLEFLIYFQGNSAPDKSGLPSDRFSAERTGGSVSTLTIQRTQQEDSAVYLCASSLNGGASRNQPQHFGDGTRLSIL.

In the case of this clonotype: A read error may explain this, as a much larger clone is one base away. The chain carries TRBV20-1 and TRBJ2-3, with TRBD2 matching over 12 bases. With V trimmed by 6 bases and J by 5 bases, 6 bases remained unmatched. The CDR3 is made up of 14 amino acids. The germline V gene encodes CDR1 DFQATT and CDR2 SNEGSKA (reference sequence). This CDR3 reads CSAGLAGFIDTQYF. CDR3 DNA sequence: TGCAGTGCGGGACTAGCGGGCTTTATAGATACGCAGTATTTT.

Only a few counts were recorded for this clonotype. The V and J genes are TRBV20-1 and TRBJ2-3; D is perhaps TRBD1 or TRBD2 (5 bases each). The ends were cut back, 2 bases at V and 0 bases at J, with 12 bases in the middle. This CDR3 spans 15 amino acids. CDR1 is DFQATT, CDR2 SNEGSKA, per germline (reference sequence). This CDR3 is CSARLIGTSTDTQYF. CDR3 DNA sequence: TGCAGTGCTAGATTGATCGGGACCAGCACAGATACGCAGTATTTT.

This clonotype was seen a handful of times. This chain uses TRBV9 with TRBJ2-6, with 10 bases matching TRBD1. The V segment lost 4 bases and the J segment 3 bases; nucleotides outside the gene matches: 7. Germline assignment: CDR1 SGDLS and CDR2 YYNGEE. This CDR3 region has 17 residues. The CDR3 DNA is TGTGCCAGCAGCTCGCGGACAGGGGGGAGTGGGGCCAACGTCCTGACTTTC. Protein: CASSSRTGGSGANVLTF.

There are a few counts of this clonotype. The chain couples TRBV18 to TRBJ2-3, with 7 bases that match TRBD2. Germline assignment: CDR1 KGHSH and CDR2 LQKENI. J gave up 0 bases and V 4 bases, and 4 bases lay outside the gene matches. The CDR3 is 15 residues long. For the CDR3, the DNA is TGTGCCAGCTCACTATTTAGCGGGAGCACAGATACGCAGTATTTT. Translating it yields CASSLFSGSTDTQYF.